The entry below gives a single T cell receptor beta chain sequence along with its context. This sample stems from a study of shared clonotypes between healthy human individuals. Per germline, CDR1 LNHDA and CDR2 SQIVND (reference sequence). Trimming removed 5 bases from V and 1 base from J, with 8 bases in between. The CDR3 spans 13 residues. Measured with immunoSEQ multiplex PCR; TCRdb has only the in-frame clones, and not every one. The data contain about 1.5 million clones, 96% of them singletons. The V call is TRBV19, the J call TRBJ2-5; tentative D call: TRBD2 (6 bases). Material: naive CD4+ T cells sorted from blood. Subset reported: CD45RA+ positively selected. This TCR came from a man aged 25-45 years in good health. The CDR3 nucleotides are TGTGCCAGTAGTCGCGGGATCCAAGAGACCCAGTACTTC. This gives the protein CASSRGIQETQYF.